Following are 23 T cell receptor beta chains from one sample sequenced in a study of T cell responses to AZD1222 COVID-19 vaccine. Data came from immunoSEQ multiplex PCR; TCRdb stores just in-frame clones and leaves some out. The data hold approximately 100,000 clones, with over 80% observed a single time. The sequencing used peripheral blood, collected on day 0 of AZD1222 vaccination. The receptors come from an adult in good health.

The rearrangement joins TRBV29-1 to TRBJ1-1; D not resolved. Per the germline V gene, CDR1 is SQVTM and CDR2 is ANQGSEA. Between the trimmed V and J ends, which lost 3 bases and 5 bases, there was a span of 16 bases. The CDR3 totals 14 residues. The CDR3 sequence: CSVDPHAGRTEAFF. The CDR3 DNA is TGCAGCGTTGATCCTCACGCAGGACGGACTGAAGCTTTCTTT.

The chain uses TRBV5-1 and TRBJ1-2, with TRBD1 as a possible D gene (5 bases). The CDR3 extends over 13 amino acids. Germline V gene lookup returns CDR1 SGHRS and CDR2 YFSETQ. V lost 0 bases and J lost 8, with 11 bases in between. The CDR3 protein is CASSLVVGDGYTF. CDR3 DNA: TGCGCCAGCAGCTTGGTCGTCGGGGACGGCTACACCTTC.

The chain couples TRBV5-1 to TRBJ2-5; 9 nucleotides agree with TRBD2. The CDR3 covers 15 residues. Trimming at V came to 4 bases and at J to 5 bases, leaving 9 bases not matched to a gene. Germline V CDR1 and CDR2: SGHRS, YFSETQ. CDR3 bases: TGCGCCAGCAGCCAGGGCCTAGCGGGGATGGAGACCCAGTACTTC. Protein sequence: CASSQGLAGMETQYF.

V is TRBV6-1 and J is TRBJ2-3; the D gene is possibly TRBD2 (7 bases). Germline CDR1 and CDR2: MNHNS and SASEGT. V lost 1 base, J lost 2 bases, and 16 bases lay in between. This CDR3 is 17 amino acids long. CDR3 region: CASSEGVGGGDTDTQYF. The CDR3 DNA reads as TGTGCCAGCAGTGAAGGGGTGGGAGGGGGAGACACAGATACGCAGTATTTT.

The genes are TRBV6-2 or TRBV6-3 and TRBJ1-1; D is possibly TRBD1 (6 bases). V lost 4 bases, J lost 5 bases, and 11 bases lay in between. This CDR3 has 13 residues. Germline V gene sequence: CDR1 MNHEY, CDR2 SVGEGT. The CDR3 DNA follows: TGTGCCAGCAGTTTACAGGGTGGGACTGAAGCTTTCTTT. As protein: CASSLQGGTEAFF.

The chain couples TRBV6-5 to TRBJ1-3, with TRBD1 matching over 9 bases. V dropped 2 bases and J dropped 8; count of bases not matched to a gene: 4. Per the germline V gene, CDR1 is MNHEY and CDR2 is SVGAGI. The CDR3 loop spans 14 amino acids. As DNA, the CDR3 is TGTGCCAGCAGTTACGACAGGGGGTTGGACACCATATATTTT. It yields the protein CASSYDRGLDTIYF.

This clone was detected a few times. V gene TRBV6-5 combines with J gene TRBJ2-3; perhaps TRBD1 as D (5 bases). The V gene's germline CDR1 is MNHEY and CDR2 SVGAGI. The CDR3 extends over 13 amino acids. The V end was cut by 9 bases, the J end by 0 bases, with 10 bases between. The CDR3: CASLTDSTDTQYF. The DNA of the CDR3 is TGTGCCAGTTTGACAGATAGCACAGATACGCAGTATTTT.

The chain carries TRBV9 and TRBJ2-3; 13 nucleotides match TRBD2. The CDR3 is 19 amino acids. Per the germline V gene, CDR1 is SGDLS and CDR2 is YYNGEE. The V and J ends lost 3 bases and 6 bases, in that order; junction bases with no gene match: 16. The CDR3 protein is CASSDRDRRTSGSGDTQYF. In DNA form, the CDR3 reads TGTGCCAGCAGCGACCGGGACAGGAGGACTAGCGGGAGTGGGGATACGCAGTATTTT.

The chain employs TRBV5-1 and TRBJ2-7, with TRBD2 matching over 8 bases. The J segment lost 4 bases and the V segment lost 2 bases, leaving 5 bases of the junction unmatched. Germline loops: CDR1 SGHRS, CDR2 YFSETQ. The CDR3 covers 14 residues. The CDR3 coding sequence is TGCGCCAGCAGCTTTACTAGCGGAGATTACGAGCAGTACTTC. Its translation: CASSFTSGDYEQYF.

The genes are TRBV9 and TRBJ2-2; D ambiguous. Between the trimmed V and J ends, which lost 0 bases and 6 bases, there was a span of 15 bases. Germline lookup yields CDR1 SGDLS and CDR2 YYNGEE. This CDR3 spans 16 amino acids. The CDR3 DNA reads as TGTGCCAGCAGCGTAGAGGACGGCTATCGATCCGGGGAGCTGTTTTTT. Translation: CASSVEDGYRSGELFF.

The CDR3 protein is CASSYPIGQILSYEQYF. The DNA of the CDR3 is TGTGCCAGCAGTTACCCGATCGGACAGATACTCTCCTACGAGCAGTACTTC. This sequence joins TRBV6-2 or TRBV6-3 and TRBJ2-7; D is perhaps TRBD1 (6 bases). The CDR3 is 17 residues long. Germline V lookup: CDR1 MNHEY, CDR2 SVGEGT. Trimming stripped 2 bases from V and 0 bases from J, with 17 bases between.

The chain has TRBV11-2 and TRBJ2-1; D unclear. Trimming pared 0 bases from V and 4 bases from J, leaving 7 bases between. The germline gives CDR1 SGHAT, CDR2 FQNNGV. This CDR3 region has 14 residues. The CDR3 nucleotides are TGTGCCAGCAGCTTAGATCTCAGGTACAATGAGCAGTTCTTC. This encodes CASSLDLRYNEQFF.

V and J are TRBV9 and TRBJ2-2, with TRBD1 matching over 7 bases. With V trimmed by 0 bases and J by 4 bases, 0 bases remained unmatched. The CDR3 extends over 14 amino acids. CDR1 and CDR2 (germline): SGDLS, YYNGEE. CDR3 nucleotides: TGTGCCAGCAGCGTAGCAGGGGGCACCGGGGAGCTGTTTTTT. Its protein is CASSVAGGTGELFF.

The CDR3 nucleotides read TGCGCCAGCAGCTCGGCTTATTCAACAGGTAGCACTGAAGCTTTCTTT. Encoded protein: CASSSAYSTGSTEAFF. The chain carries TRBV5-1 and TRBJ1-1, with a weak D call TRBD1 (5 bases). CDR3 length: 16 amino acids. The germline gives CDR1 SGHRS, CDR2 YFSETQ. V shed 3 bases and J shed 4 bases, with 19 bases lying between them.

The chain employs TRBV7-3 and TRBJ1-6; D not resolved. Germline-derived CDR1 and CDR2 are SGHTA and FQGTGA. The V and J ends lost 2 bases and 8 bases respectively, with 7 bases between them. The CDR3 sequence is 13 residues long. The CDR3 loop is CASSLDPYSPLHF. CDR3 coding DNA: TGTGCCAGCAGCTTAGACCCCTATTCACCCCTCCACTTT.

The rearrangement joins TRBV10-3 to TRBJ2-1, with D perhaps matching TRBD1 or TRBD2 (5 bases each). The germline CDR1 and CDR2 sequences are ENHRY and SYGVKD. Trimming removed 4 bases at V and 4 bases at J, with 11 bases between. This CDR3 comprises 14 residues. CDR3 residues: CAISGGTMYNEQFF. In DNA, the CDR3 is TGTGCCATCAGTGGGGGGACCATGTACAATGAGCAGTTCTTC.

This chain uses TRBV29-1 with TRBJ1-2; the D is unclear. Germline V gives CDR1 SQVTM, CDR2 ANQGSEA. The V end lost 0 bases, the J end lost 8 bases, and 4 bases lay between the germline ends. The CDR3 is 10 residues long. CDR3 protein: CSVEEPGYTF. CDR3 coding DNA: TGCAGCGTTGAAGAACCCGGCTACACCTTC.

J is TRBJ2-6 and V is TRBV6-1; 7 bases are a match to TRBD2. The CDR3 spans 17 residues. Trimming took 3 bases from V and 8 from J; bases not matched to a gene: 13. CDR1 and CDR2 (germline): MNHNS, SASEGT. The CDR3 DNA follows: TGTGCCAGCAGTGAGCTCGCGGGGGACTCCTACTCCAACGTCCTGACTTTC. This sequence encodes CASSELAGDSYSNVLTF.

Written as DNA, the CDR3 is TGTGCCAGCAGTACAGACATGAACACTGAAGCTTTCTTT. Its translation: CASSTDMNTEAFF. V is TRBV2 and J is TRBJ1-1; D is unclear. V was cut by 5 bases and J by 0 bases, with 7 bases left in between. The CDR3 totals 13 residues. Germline V gene sequence: CDR1 SNHLY, CDR2 FYNNEI.

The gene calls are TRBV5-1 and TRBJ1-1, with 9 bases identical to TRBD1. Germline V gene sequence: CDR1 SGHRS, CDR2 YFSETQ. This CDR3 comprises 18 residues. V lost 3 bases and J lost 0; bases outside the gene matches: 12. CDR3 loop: CASSSTRDRAFMNTEAFF. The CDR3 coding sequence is TGCGCCAGCAGCTCAACCCGGGACAGGGCTTTCATGAACACTGAAGCTTTCTTT.

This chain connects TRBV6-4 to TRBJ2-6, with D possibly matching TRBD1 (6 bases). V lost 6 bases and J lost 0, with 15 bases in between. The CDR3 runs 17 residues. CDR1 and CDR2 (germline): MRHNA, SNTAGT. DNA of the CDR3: TGTGCCAGCAGCCGGGACATGCTCACCTCTGGGGCCAACGTCCTGACTTTC. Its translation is CASSRDMLTSGANVLTF.

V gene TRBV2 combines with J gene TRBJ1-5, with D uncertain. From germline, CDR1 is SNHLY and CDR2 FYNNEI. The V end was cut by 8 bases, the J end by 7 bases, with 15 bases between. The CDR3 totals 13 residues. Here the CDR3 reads CASVSGEDQPQHF. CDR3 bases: TGTGCCAGCGTGTCTGGGGAGGACCAGCCCCAGCATTTT.

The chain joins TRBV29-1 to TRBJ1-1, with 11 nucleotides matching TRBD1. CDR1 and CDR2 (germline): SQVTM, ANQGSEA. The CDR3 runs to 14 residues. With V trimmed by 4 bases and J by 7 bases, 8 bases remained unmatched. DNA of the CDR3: TGCAGCGTTGCCGGACAGGGGGCGCAGCGTGAAGCTTTCTTT. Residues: CSVAGQGAQREAFF.